The clone carrying this TCR beta chain has just one count. Its antigen is unidentified. There are 14 residues in the CDR3. The V segment lost 6 bases and the J segment 7 bases; nucleotides outside the gene matches: 4. Germline V gives CDR1 MNHEY, CDR2 SVGAGI. Using immunoSEQ multiplex PCR, the repertoire was profiled, and TCRdb retains in-frame clones only, with some absent. The data show about 60,000 clones, 85% to 90% seen once. This record belongs to a study of T cell responses to AZD1222 COVID-19 vaccine. Whole-study results and caveats: Spike regions recognized by vaccine-associated CD4 TCRs spanned the protein, led by 160-218 and 743-854.

This sequence originates from an adult in good health. V is TRBV6-5 and J is TRBJ1-6; 9 bases align to TRBD1. This sample comprised peripheral blood, obtained on day 0 of AZD1222 vaccination. This CDR3 is CASRDTGGNSPLHF. In DNA form, the CDR3 reads TGTGCCAGCAGAGATACAGGGGGCAATTCACCCCTCCACTTT.